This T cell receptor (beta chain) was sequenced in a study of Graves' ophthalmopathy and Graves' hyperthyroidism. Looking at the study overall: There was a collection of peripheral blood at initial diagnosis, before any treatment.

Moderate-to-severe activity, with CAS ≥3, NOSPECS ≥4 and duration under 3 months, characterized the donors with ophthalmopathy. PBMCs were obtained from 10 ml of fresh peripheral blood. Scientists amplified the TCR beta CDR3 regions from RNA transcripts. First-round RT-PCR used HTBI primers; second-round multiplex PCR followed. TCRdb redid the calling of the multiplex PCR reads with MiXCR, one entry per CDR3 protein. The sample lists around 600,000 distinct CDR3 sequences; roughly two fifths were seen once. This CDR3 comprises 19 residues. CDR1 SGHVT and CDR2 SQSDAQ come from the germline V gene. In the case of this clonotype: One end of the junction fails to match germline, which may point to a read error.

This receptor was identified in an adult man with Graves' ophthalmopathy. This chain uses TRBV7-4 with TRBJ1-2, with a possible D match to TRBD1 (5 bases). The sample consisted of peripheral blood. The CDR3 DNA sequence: TGCGCCAGCAGCCAAGAGGGCTCTCGCGGGACTCAGGCCTTCTATGGCTACACCTTC. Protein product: CASSQEGSRGTQAFYGYTF.